What follows are 30 T cell receptor beta chains derived from one specimen sequenced in a study of cytomegalovirus exposure and HLA in healthy donors. A multiplex PCR was run with 60 Vbeta primers and 13 Jbeta primers. Repertoires were generated with immunoSEQ multiplex PCR, while TCRdb's copy carries only in-frame clones and drops some. The repertoire holds fewer than 250,000 clones, with over 65% as singletons. Sequencing was done on a sample of PBMCs. The receptor source for this set is a man between 35 and 55 years old in good health and CMV-seropositive.

CDR3 region: CASQRLEAFF. CDR3 DNA sequence: TGTGCCAGCCAGAGGCTTGAAGCTTTCTTT. The V call is TRBV6-6, the J call TRBJ1-1; unclear D gene. The V end was cut by 8 bases, the J end by 7 bases, with 8 bases between. The germline V gene has CDR1 MNHNY and CDR2 SVGAGI (reference sequence). The CDR3 contains 10 residues.

The V and J genes are TRBV28 and TRBJ1-4; 9 bases line up with TRBD1. V trimming: 2 bases; J trimming: 7 bases; junction bases outside the gene matches: 14. This CDR3 spans 18 amino acids. The germline gives CDR1 MDHEN, CDR2 SYDVKM. The CDR3, as DNA: TGTGCCAGCAGTTTAGTGGGGAAGGGGACAGGGTTTGGTGAAAAACTGTTTTTT. Its translation is CASSLVGKGTGFGEKLFF. The full variable domain, with the rest looked up from reference TRBV28 and TRBJ1-4, is DVKVTQSSRYLVKRTGEKVFLECVQDMDHENMFWYRQDPGLGLRLIYFSYDVKMKEKGDIPEGYSVSREKKERFSLILESASTNQTSMYLCASSLVGKGTGFGEKLFFGSGTQLSVL.

The rearrangement uses TRBV19 and TRBJ2-7; D is possibly TRBD1 (6 bases). Per germline, CDR1 LNHDA and CDR2 SQIVND (reference sequence). CDR3 length equals 14 residues. V was shortened by 5 bases and J by 6 bases, with 17 bases between the two germline ends. The CDR3 loop is CASSPRQVGLEQYF. CDR3 bases: TGTGCCAGTAGTCCCCGACAGGTGGGTCTCGAGCAGTACTTC.

This chain connects TRBV28 to TRBJ1-2, with a tentative D call TRBD1 (6 bases). This CDR3 contains 15 residues. Trimming removed 5 bases from V and 12 bases from J, with 25 bases in between. Germline lookup yields CDR1 MDHEN and CDR2 SYDVKM. The DNA for the CDR3 is TGTGCCAGCAGTACGGACAGCCTCTTACTTGAGATCGACACCTTC. Translated: CASSTDSLLLEIDTF.

The chain uses TRBV28 and TRBJ2-1, with 11 bases identical to TRBD2. V was clipped by 6 bases and J by 10 bases; unmatched bases: 11. Germline CDR1 MDHEN, CDR2 SYDVKM. The CDR3 covers 15 residues. The CDR3 DNA sequence: TGTGCCAGCAGCACACTAGCGGGAGCATACACGGAGCAGTTCTTC. Protein: CASSTLAGAYTEQFF.

The V call is TRBV7-2, the J call TRBJ2-3, with unresolved D. Germline CDR1 is SGHTA and CDR2 is FQGNSA. The CDR3 has 12 residues. V lost 5 bases to trimming and J lost 5 bases, with 8 bases between them. The CDR3 region is CASSTIGDTQYF. The CDR3 region has the DNA TGTGCCAGCAGCACGATCGGAGATACGCAGTATTTT.

The gene calls are TRBV7-8 and TRBJ2-4, with TRBD2 matching 10 bases. Germline V gene lookup returns CDR1 SGHVS and CDR2 FQNEAQ. The CDR3 has 17 residues. After removal of 1 base from V and 1 base from J, the junction contained 4 bases not matched to a gene. CDR3 loop: CASSLVSAGGAKNIQYF. The CDR3 region has the DNA TGTGCCAGCAGCTTAGTTTCAGCGGGAGGGGCCAAAAACATTCAGTACTTC.

The rearrangement joins TRBV7-8 to TRBJ2-2; TRBD1 aligns across 10 bases. The CDR3 spans 17 residues. With V trimmed by 5 bases and J by 5 bases, 11 bases remained unmatched. From germline, CDR1 is SGHVS and CDR2 FQNEAQ. The CDR3 region has the DNA TGTGCCAGCAGCACGCGACCGGGACAGGGGACAACCGGGGAGCTGTTTTTT. Its protein product is CASSTRPGQGTTGELFF.

The rearrangement links TRBV4-3 to TRBJ1-2; TRBD1 aligns across 8 bases. The CDR3 is made up of 16 amino acids. Germline values: CDR1 LGHNA, CDR2 YSLEER. With 0 bases clipped from V and 5 bases from J, the junction kept 8 bases outside the gene matches. CDR3: CASSQEATGGLYGYTF. The CDR3 bases are TGCGCCAGCAGCCAAGAGGCAACAGGGGGTTTGTATGGCTACACCTTC.

This chain joins TRBV2 and TRBJ1-2; 9 nucleotides agree with TRBD1. The length of the CDR3 is 14 residues. The trim removed 5 bases at V and 7 bases at J, leaving 8 bases unmatched. CDR1 SNHLY and CDR2 FYNNEI come from the germline V gene. This chain's CDR3 is CASSPDRGVSGYTF. For the CDR3, the DNA is TGTGCCAGCAGTCCCGACAGGGGGGTGAGTGGCTACACCTTC.

This rearrangement joins TRBV1 to TRBJ2-3; the D segment call TRBD2 is taken from the table without a DNA check. TRBV1 is an annotated pseudogene. This CDR3 spans 16 amino acids. CDR3 DNA sequence: TGCACCAGCAGCCAAGGCCCTAGCGGGAGTGGAGATACGCAGTATTTT. Protein: CTSSQGPSGSGDTQYF.

The chain employs TRBV5-1 and TRBJ2-5, with 8 bases lining up with TRBD2. Per the germline V gene, CDR1 is SGHRS and CDR2 is YFSETQ. V dropped 1 base and J dropped 1; count of bases not matched to a gene: 3. This CDR3 is 15 amino acids long. The CDR3 region is CASSLLAGPQETQYF. The CDR3 nucleotides are TGCGCCAGCAGCTTGCTAGCGGGCCCCCAAGAGACCCAGTACTTC.

The chain combines TRBV11-2 with TRBJ2-1; 8 nucleotides agree with TRBD2. The CDR3 covers 17 residues. J was trimmed by 0 bases and V by 1 base; bases with no gene match: 5. Germline CDR1 reads SGHAT; CDR2 reads FQNNGV. The CDR3 nucleotides read TGTGCCAGCAGCTTAGTTACCGGGACTAGCTCCTACAATGAGCAGTTCTTC. It codes for CASSLVTGTSSYNEQFF.

The chain uses TRBV4-1 and TRBJ2-1; perhaps TRBD2 as D (6 bases). Germline V gene lookup returns CDR1 MGHRA and CDR2 YSYEKL. The CDR3 is 12 amino acids. V lost 1 base and J lost 14, with 12 bases in between. CDR3 loop: CASSQAGRGKFF. CDR3 coding DNA: TGCGCCAGCAGCCAAGCGGGGCGCGGGAAGTTCTTC.

This rearrangement joins TRBV7-9 to TRBJ1-3; D gene unclear. Trimming shortened V by 6 bases and J by 0 bases, and 12 bases separated the two germline ends. Germline-derived CDR1 and CDR2 are SEHNR and FQNEAQ (reference sequence). This CDR3 is built from 15 residues. CDR3 DNA: TGTGCCAGCAGACCTAAACGGGGCTCTGGAAACACCATATATTTT. Protein product: CASRPKRGSGNTIYF.

This clone came up once. V is TRBV5-1 and J is TRBJ2-7; D may be TRBD1 (6 bases). Trimming left V 7 bases short and J 5 bases short, with 19 bases between. Per the germline V gene, CDR1 is SGHRS and CDR2 is YFSETQ. The CDR3 sequence is 14 residues long. For the CDR3, the DNA is TGCGCCAGCGGAACAGGGCGTCCCACCGACGAGCAGTACTTC. This sequence encodes CASGTGRPTDEQYF. Full variable domain (missing parts from reference TRBV5-1 and TRBJ2-7): KAGVTQTPRYLIKTRGQQVTLSCSPISGHRSVSWYQQTPGQGLQFLFEYFSETQRNKGNFPGRFSGRQFSNSRSEMNVSTLELGDSALYLCASGTGRPTDEQYFGPGTRLTVT.

The gene calls are TRBV11-2 and TRBJ1-2; 12 bases fit TRBD1. With V trimmed by 4 bases and J by 3 bases, 6 bases remained unmatched. The CDR3 is 16 residues long. Germline V gene data show CDR1 as SGHAT and CDR2 as FQNNGV. CDR3: CASSSRDRGQDYGYTF. In DNA form, the CDR3 reads TGTGCCAGCAGCTCCCGGGACAGGGGGCAGGACTATGGCTACACCTTC.

This chain links TRBV18 with TRBJ1-2; 8 bases line up with TRBD1. CDR1 KGHSH and CDR2 LQKENI come from the germline V gene. With 4 bases clipped from V and 0 bases from J, the junction kept 16 bases outside the gene matches. The CDR3 has 19 residues. The CDR3: CASSQGQVRLFETNYGYTF. CDR3 DNA sequence: TGTGCCAGCTCACAGGGACAGGTTCGTTTATTTGAAACTAACTATGGCTACACCTTC.

The chain is built from TRBV11-3 and TRBJ1-1; 7 bases are a match to TRBD1. CDR1 and CDR2 from the germline V gene are SGHNT and YENEEA. V trimming: 1 base; J trimming: 2 bases; junction bases outside the gene matches: 4. The CDR3 loop spans 15 amino acids. CDR3 sequence (DNA): TGTGCCAGCAGCTTAGGGGGACAGTTAAACACTGAAGCTTTCTTT. It translates to CASSLGGQLNTEAFF.

This clone has only one observation. This sequence joins TRBV7-2 and TRBJ2-2; perhaps TRBD2 as D (7 bases). This CDR3 is built from 14 residues. CDR1 and CDR2 (germline): SGHTA, FQGNSA. The V gene lost 3 bases and the J gene lost 5 bases, with 10 bases spanning the gap. CDR3 nucleotide sequence: TGTGCCAGCAGCTTCGGGGGGCTGACCGGGGAGCTGTTTTTT. It specifies CASSFGGLTGELFF.

This clone has just one count. The chain is built from TRBV7-6 and TRBJ2-1; possibly TRBD2 for D (5 bases). Germline-derived CDR1 and CDR2 are SGHVS and FNYEAQ. The V and J ends lost 1 base and 7 bases respectively, with 11 bases between them. The length of the CDR3 is 14 residues. The CDR3 nucleotides read TGTGCCAGCAGCTTAGGGACTGTCCTAAATGAGCAGTTCTTC. This codes for CASSLGTVLNEQFF.

The chain uses TRBV6-5 and TRBJ2-1; 7 positions match TRBD2. The V segment lost 1 base and the J segment 15 bases; nucleotides outside the gene matches: 9. Germline V CDR1 and CDR2: MNHEY, SVGAGI. This CDR3 has 13 amino acids. DNA for the CDR3: TGTGCCAGCAGTTACTTGTCTGGGGAGGGTAGGTTCTTC. Amino acids: CASSYLSGEGRFF.

This clone has only one observation. The chain recombines TRBV5-1 with TRBJ2-7; 7 nucleotides agree with TRBD1. V shed 0 bases, J shed 3 bases, and the junction held 6 bases outside the gene matches. The CDR3 runs 15 residues. Germline V gene sequence: CDR1 SGHRS, CDR2 YFSETQ. CDR3 loop: CASSLVSGQDYEQYF. In DNA form, the CDR3 reads TGCGCCAGCAGCTTGGTGTCCGGACAGGACTACGAGCAGTACTTC.

The gene calls are TRBV29-1 and TRBJ2-2; 16 bases are a match to TRBD2. The CDR3 is 17 residues long. Germline values: CDR1 SQVTM, CDR2 ANQGSEA. Trimming took 6 bases from V and 3 from J; bases not matched to a gene: 7. CDR3 loop: CSVAGTSGGADTGELFF. CDR3 nucleotide sequence: TGCAGCGTCGCCGGGACTAGCGGGGGGGCGGACACCGGGGAGCTGTTTTTT.

This clone came up once. In DNA form, the CDR3 reads TGTGCCAGCAGCTCGGAACTAGCGGGAGGGCCGGGAGAGACCCAGTACTTC. This gives the protein CASSSELAGGPGETQYF. The rearrangement joins TRBV9 to TRBJ2-5, with TRBD2 identical over 13 bases. Trimming cost V 4 bases and J 4 bases; bases outside gene matches: 10. The germline CDR1 and CDR2 sequences are SGDLS and YYNGEE. This CDR3 is built from 17 residues.

The rearrangement joins TRBV6-1 to TRBJ2-1, with TRBD1 as a possible D gene (6 bases). The CDR3 covers 12 residues. V lost 10 bases and J lost 2, with 9 bases in between. Germline V gene lookup returns CDR1 MNHNS and CDR2 SASEGT. The CDR3 reads CATGTPYNEQFF. CDR3 coding DNA: TGTGCCACTGGGACACCCTACAATGAGCAGTTCTTC.

The genes are TRBV7-2 and TRBJ2-1, with D maybe TRBD1 (7 bases). This CDR3 comprises 15 residues. The V end was cut by 10 bases, the J end by 6 bases, with 22 bases between. Germline V gene lookup returns CDR1 SGHTA and CDR2 FQGNSA. The CDR3 reads CAIRLATGTSNEQFF. CDR3 nucleotide sequence: TGTGCCATTCGGTTGGCGACAGGGACTTCCAATGAGCAGTTCTTC.

This clone was counted a single time. The CDR3 region has the DNA TGTGCCAGCAGCTTGGTGCCGACAGGGCTCTACGAGCAGTACTTC. The encoded protein is CASSLVPTGLYEQYF. This chain links TRBV5-5 with TRBJ2-7; 7 nucleotides match TRBD1. The CDR3 loop spans 15 amino acids. Germline values: CDR1 SGHKS, CDR2 YYEKEE (reference sequence). The J segment lost 3 bases and the V segment lost 0 bases, leaving 6 bases of the junction unmatched.

V usage is TRBV4-2 and J usage is TRBJ2-1; TRBD2 matches at 8 bases. The V gene's germline CDR1 is LGHNA and CDR2 YNFKEQ. The CDR3 is 17 residues long. V was clipped by 0 bases and J by 10 bases; unmatched bases: 14. Written as DNA, the CDR3 is TGTGCCAGCAGCCAAGATCAAGATATAGCGGGGCCGTGGGAGCAGTTCTTC. It encodes CASSQDQDIAGPWEQFF.

This clone was counted only a few times. This sequence joins TRBV6-6 and TRBJ1-5; tentatively, D is TRBD1 (6 bases). The length of the CDR3 is 15 residues. Germline V gene lookup returns CDR1 MNHNY and CDR2 SVGAGI (reference sequence). Trimming stripped 5 bases from V and 3 bases from J, with 14 bases between. The CDR3 sequence: CASSPNRDDNQPQHF. DNA for the CDR3: TGTGCCAGCAGTCCTAACAGGGATGACAATCAGCCCCAGCATTTT.